This T cell receptor (beta chain) originates from a study of T cells in Graves' hyperthyroidism and ophthalmopathy (dated by TCRdb to between 2018 and 2021). Looking at the study overall: Peripheral blood was sampled at the time of initial diagnosis, prior to any treatment. To identify distinguishing TCR V-J signatures, a discovery cohort of 95 to 100 patients was used, comprising 40 to 45 with Graves' ophthalmopathy and around 57 with stable Graves' hyperthyroidism. Whether ophthalmopathy could be predicted prospectively was tested in an independent validation cohort made up of some 20 hyperthyroidism patients plus 17 patients who later progressed to ophthalmopathy. For training and testing, the 110 or so patients in the discovery cohort were randomly divided in a 7:3 ratio. Thyroid tissue and blood T-cell repertoires from several Graves' hyperthyroidism patients were also compared in the study. After blood sampling, hyperthyroidism patients were treated with methimazole at a starting dose of 30 mg daily, and ophthalmopathy patients were treated with high-dose intravenous methylprednisolone. The paper reports TCR Vbeta CDR3 sequencing of some 140 peripheral blood samples: approximately 41 ophthalmopathy, roughly 80 hyperthyroidism and approximately 17 progressor patients. Paper-wide results and their limitations: In validation, the model predicted progression to ophthalmopathy with approximately 69% sensitivity and less than 75% specificity, a median of about 6.7 months before onset. No statistical method was used to fix the sample size in advance, and group allocation was not hidden from the investigators. Blood samples also contained most of the expanded thyroid clonotypes (frequency above 0.001), which suggests that blood repertoires may reflect thyroid immune responses. A model built on a 13 V-J signature distinguished ophthalmopathy from stable hyperthyroidism, reaching around 88% sensitivity and around 81% specificity in cross-validation and 80%/75% in testing.

The CDR3 measures 17 amino acids from cysteine to phenylalanine. The kept DNA is CDR3 alone, 51 bases in frame from the first base. From the germline V gene, CDR1 is SNHLY and CDR2 is FYNNEI. V has 6 bases trimmed and J has 7 bases trimmed; junction bases matching no gene number 17. TCR beta CDR3 regions were amplified from RNA transcripts. For the first round of RT-PCR on the TCR CDR3, the HTBI primer set was used together with the Qiagen OneStep RT-PCR kit. Libraries were constructed in a second round of multiplex PCR, after which size selection and purification were performed. Sequencing of the libraries was done on an Illumina HiSeq2000 using paired-end 100 bp reads. In the original analysis: SOAPnuke was used to process the raw data, with reads discarded if the reads contained adapters or uncalled bases, had a mean Phred below 15, or lacked an exact constant-primer or identifier match. High-quality paired reads were merged using COPE v1.2.5, and each unique nucleotide sequence was defined as a clonotype. MiTCR v1.1 was used to align clonotypes to the IMGT TRBV, TRBD and TRBJ reference segments. The analysis was restricted to V-J combinations with a frequency above 0.0001, which together covered approximately 99% of the repertoires. A TCS score was defined as the ratio of F50 (clonal expansion) to E x V (chaos), with BLOSUM62-based TCRdist applied between CDR3 peptides within each V-J. Welch's t-statistics and random forest reduced 514 V-J features to fewer than 15, which were used in a naive Bayes classifier (R e1071). TCRdb itself trimmed the public reads at Q25 with fastp, ran MiXCR and retained productive beta chains. Here each entry gathers all rows of one CDR3 protein and keeps the most common genes and DNA. The V and J calls follow TCRdb's processing rather than the paper's. The sample table holds approximately 740,000 distinct CDR3 sequences, of which less than 15% were seen once. The ten largest clones take up around 9.6% of the sample.

This clonotype has a count of ten or more. The clone's antigen remains unknown. Base-call qualities are not available, and no considerably larger clone is one nucleotide away. A patient counted as having stable Graves' hyperthyroidism if no progression to ophthalmopathy occurred over 18 months of follow-up. Hyperthyroidism patients were newly diagnosed, with disease duration under 2 months, and aged 18 to 65 years. Patients with uncontrolled infections, other autoimmune diseases, pregnancy or lactation were excluded. Clinical symptoms, serum thyroxine and TRAb, thyroid ultrasound, and orbital computed tomography formed the basis for the diagnoses. PBMCs were separated from roughly 9.6 ml of fresh peripheral blood using Ficoll-Paque density gradient centrifugation. Total RNA was extracted with Trizol reagent, and quality was checked on an Agilent 2100 Bioanalyzer.

Sequencing was carried out using blood. The receptor's source is a woman under 30 with Graves' hyperthyroidism. The V and J segments used are TRBV2 and TRBJ1-2; 10 central nucleotides agree with TRBD1. The DNA sequence follows: TGTGCCAGCAGCACCGGGACAGGGGTTCCTTTCTGGGTTGGCTACACCTTC. This is translated as CASSTGTGVPFWVGYTF.